Each of the 4 T cell receptor beta chains below was sequenced from the same sample in a study of molecular identifiers for immune sequencing clone quantification. TCRdb analysed the PCR reads with MiXCR anew, one entry per CDR3 protein. This table has about 53,000 distinct CDR3 sequences, more than 35% appearing once. The sequenced sample consisted of naive CD8+ T cells from blood, with Jurkat cell RNA spiked in. Subset described: FACS-sorted CD8+CD4-CCR7+CD45RA+ naive T cells. The receptors here all came from a human donor in good health. Some libraries in this study had Jurkat cell RNA spiked in.

Notes on this clonotype: With a much larger clone just one base away, this may be a read error. The chain recombines TRBV7-2 with TRBJ2-7; no definite D call. Germline CDR1 reads SGHTA; CDR2 reads FQGNSA. Trimming took 5 bases from V and 3 from J, leaving 14 bases between them. The CDR3 totals 14 residues. The CDR3 bases are TGTGCCAGCAGCATAATTGAGAGGCACTACGAGCAGTACTTC. Protein product: CASSIIERHYEQYF.

This clonotype occurred a few times. This sequence may be a read error, since a much larger clone differs from it by one base. The chain combines TRBV7-9 with TRBJ2-7; D possibly corresponds to TRBD2 (5 bases). The CDR3 totals 13 residues. The germline CDR1 and CDR2 sequences are SEHNR and FQNEAQ (reference sequence). V lost 1 base and J lost 9, with 13 bases in between. DNA of the CDR3: TGTGCCAGCAGCTTAGTTAGCGAGGGTTGGCAGTACTTC. It translates to CASSLVSEGWQYF.

There are a few counts of this clonotype. The rearrangement joins TRBV20-1 to TRBJ2-1; D call uncertain. V gave up 5 bases and J gave up 3 bases, with 14 bases separating them. From germline, CDR1 is DFQATT and CDR2 SNEGSKA (reference sequence). The CDR3 contains 14 residues. The CDR3 spells CSAGKRPHYNEQFF. For the CDR3, the DNA is TGCAGTGCTGGGAAGAGACCCCACTACAATGAGCAGTTCTTC.

The chain employs TRBV29-1 and TRBJ1-2; TRBD1 matches at 7 bases. J gave up 4 bases and V 0 bases, and 11 bases lay outside the gene matches. CDR3 length: 16 residues. Germline V gene lookup returns CDR1 SQVTM and CDR2 ANQGSEA. CDR3 loop: CSVEDGAGQQSYGYTF. CDR3 nucleotides: TGCAGCGTTGAAGATGGGGCGGGACAGCAGAGCTATGGCTACACCTTC.